Sequencing of this T cell receptor beta chain was carried out in a study of CD39 and CD103 CD8 tumor-infiltrating T cells. Repertoires were generated with immunoSEQ multiplex PCR, while TCRdb's copy carries only in-frame clones and drops some. The profile shows several thousand clones, 50% to 80% of them singletons. The study's findings and limits: DP CD8 TILs seemed more oligoclonal than DN, SP and blood memory CD8. DN TIL clonotypes largely overlapped peripheral memory CD8 repertoires, unlike DP.

No therapy was ongoing when samples were collected. For tumor-infiltrating lymphocytes, EpCAM beads were added to negative-selection T-cell enrichment of thawed cells. About this clone itself: What it binds is not known.

The sequence derives from a human donor with head and neck squamous cell carcinoma. Specimen: CD8+ T cells sorted from blood. Documented subset: total memory CD8 T cells (CD45RA-CCR7+/-) from blood or uninvolved lymph node.

The CDR3 DNA sequence: TGCGCCAGCAGCCAAGATCCCCCCGCAGGGGGCGGATCTGAAGCTTTCTTT. This translates into CASSQDPPAGGGSEAFF. The chain links TRBV4-3 to TRBJ1-1, with 8 positions matching TRBD1. Germline V gene lookup returns CDR1 LGHNA and CDR2 YSLEER. V was clipped by 0 bases and J by 6 bases; unmatched bases: 12. The CDR3 has 17 amino acids.